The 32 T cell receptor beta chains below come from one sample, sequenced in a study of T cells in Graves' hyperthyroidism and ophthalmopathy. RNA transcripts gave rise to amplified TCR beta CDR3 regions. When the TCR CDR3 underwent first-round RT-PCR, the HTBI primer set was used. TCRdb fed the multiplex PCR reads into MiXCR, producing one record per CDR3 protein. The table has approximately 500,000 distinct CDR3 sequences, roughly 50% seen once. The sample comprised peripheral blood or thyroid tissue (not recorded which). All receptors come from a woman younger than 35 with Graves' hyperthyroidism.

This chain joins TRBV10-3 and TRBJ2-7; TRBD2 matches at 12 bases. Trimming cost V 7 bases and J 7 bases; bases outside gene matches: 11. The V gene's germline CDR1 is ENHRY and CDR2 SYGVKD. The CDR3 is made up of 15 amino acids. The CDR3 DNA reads TGTGCCATCAATGGAGCTAGCGGGAGGGGGAATGAGCAGTACTTC. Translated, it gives CAINGASGRGNEQYF.

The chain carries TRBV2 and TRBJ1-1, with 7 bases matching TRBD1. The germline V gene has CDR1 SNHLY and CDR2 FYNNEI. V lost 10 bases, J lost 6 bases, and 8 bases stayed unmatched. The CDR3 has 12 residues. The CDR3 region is CATTGDTSEAFF. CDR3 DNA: TGTGCCACCACAGGGGACACTTCTGAAGCTTTCTTT.

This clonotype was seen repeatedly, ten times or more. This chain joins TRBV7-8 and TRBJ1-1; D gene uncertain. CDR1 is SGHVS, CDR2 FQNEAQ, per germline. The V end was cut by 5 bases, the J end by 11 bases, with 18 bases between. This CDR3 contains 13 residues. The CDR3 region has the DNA TGTGCCAGCAGCCCTAGGGCCCTACCTTGGGCTTTCTTT. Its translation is CASSPRALPWAFF.

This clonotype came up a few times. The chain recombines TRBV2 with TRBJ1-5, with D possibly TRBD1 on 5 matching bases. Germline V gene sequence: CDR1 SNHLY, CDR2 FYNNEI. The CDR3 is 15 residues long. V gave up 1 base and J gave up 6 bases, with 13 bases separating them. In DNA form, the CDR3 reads TGTGCCAGCAGTGAAGGTAGTGGACAATCTCAGCCCCAGCATTTT. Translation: CASSEGSGQSQPQHF. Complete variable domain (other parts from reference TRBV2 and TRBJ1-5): EPEVTQTPSHQVTQMGQEVILRCVPISNHLYFYWYRQILGQKVEFLVSFYNNEISEKSEIFDDQFSVERPDGSNFTLKIRSTKLEDSAMYFCASSEGSGQSQPQHFGDGTRLSIL.

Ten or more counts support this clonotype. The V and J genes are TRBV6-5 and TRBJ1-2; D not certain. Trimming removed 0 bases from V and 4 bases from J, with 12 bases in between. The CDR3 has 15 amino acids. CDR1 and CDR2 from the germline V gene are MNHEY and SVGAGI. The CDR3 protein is CASSYSTSSAYGYTF. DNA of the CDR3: TGTGCCAGCAGTTACTCGACCAGTTCCGCCTATGGCTACACCTTC.

CDR3 sequence: CASSPRQGADTQYF. The CDR3 nucleotides are TGTGCCAGCAGCCCAAGACAGGGCGCAGATACGCAGTATTTT. The chain recombines TRBV11-2 with TRBJ2-3, with 7 bases fitting TRBD1. The CDR3 totals 14 residues. Germline CDR1 reads SGHAT; CDR2 reads FQNNGV. V was pared by 5 bases and J by 4 bases, with 6 bases of the junction left unmatched.

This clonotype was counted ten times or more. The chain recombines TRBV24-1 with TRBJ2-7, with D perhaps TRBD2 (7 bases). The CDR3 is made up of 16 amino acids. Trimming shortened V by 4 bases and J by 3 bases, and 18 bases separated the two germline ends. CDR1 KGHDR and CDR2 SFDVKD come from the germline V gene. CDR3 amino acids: CATSDEGGDGHYEQYF. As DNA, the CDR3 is TGTGCCACCAGTGACGAGGGGGGGGACGGACACTACGAGCAGTACTTC.

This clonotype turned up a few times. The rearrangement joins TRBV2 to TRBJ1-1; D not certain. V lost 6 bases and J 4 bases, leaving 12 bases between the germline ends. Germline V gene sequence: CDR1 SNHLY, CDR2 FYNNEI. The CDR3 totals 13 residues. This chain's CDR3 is CASSADMPTEAFF. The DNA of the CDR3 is TGTGCCAGCAGCGCGGATATGCCCACTGAAGCTTTCTTT.

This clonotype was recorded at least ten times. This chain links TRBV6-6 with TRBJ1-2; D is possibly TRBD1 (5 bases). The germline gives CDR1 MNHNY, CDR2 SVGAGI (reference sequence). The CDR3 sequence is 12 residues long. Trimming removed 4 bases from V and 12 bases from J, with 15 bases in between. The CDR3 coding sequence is TGTGCCAGCAGTTTCGAGGGAGGGACCAACACCTTC. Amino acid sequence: CASSFEGGTNTF.

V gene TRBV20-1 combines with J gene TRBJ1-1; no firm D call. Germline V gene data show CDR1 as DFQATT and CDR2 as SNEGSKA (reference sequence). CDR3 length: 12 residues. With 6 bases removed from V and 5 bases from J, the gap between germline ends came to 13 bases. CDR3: CSAGGGDTEAFF. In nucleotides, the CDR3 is TGCAGTGCCGGAGGAGGTGATACTGAAGCTTTCTTT.

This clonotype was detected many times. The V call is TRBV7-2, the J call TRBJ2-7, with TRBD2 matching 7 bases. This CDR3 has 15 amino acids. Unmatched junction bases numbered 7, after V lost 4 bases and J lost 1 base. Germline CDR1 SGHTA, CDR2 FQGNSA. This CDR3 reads CASSSISSGSYEQYF. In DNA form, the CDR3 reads TGTGCCAGCAGCTCCATATCTAGCGGTTCCTACGAGCAGTACTTC.

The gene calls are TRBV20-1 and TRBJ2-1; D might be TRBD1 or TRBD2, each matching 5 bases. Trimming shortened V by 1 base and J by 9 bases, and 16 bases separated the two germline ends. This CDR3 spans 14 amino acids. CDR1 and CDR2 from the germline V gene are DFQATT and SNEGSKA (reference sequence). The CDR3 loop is CSARVQDWISEQFF. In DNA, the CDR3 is TGCAGTGCTAGAGTACAGGACTGGATTAGTGAGCAGTTCTTC.

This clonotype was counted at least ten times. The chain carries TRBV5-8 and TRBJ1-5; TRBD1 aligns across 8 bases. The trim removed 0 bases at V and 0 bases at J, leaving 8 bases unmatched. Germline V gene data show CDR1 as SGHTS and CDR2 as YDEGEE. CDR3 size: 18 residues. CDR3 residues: CASSLEQGGGYSNQPQHF. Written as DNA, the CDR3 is TGTGCCAGCAGCTTGGAACAGGGGGGAGGATATAGCAATCAGCCCCAGCATTTT.

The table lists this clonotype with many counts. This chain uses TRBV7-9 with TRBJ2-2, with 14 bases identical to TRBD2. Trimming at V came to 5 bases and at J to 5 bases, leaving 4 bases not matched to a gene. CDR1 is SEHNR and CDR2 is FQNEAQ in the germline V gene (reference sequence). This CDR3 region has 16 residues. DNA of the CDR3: TGTGCCAGCAGCCTCGGGACTAGCGGGAGAACCGGGGAGCTGTTTTTT. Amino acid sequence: CASSLGTSGRTGELFF.

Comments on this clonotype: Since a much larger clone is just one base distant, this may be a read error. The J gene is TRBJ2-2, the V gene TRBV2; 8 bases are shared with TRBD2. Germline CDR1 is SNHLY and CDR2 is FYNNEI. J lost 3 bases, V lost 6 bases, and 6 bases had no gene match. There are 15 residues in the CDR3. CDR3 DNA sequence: TGTGCCAGCAGGCTGGGACTAGGGGACACCGGGGAGCTGTTTTTT. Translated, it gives CASRLGLGDTGELFF.

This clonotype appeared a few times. CDR3 residues: CASSPGRDPETQYF. CDR3 in DNA: TGTGCCAGCTCACCCGGGAGGGACCCAGAGACCCAGTACTTC. The chain links TRBV18 to TRBJ2-5, with 8 positions matching TRBD2. The junction had 4 bases not matched to a gene; V was cut back by 3 bases and J by 4 bases. Germline CDR1 is KGHSH and CDR2 is LQKENI. There are 14 residues in the CDR3.

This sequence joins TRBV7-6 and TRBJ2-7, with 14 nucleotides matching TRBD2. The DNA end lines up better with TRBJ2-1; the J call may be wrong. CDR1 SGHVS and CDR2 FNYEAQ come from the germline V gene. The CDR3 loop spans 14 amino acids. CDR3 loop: CASSGTSGSHEQFF. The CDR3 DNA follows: TGTGCCAGCAGTGGGACTAGCGGGAGCCATGAGCAGTTCTTC.

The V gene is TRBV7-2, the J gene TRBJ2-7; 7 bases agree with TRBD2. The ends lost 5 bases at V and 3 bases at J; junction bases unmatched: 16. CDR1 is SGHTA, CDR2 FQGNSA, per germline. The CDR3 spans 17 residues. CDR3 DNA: TGTGCCAGCAGCCGATCAGAACGAGCGGGAACTTTCTACGAGCAGTACTTC. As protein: CASSRSERAGTFYEQYF.

This CDR3 reads CASSPDTGELAYEQYF. The CDR3 coding sequence is TGTGCCAGCAGCCCTGACACCGGGGAGCTCGCCTACGAGCAGTACTTC. J is TRBJ2-7 and V is TRBV7-2, with D perhaps matching TRBD2 (5 bases). Trimming removed 5 bases at V and 2 bases at J, with 19 bases between. The CDR3 runs to 16 residues. Germline assignment: CDR1 SGHTA and CDR2 FQGNSA.

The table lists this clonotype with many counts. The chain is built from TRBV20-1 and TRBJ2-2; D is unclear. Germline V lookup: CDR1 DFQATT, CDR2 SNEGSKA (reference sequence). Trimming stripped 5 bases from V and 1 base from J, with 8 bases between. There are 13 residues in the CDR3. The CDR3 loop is CSAALGNTGELFF. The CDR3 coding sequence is TGCAGTGCTGCCCTCGGGAACACCGGGGAGCTGTTTTTT.

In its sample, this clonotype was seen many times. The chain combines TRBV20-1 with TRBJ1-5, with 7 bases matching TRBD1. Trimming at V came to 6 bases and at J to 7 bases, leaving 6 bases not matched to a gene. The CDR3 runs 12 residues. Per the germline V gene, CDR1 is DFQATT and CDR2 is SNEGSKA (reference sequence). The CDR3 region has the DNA TGCAGTGCATCTAGGGGGCAACAGCCCCAGCATTTT. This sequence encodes CSASRGQQPQHF.

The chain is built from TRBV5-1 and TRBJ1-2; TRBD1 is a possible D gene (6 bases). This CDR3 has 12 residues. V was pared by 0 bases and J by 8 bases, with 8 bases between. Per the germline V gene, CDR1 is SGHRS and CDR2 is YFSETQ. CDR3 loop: CASSLAGQGYTF. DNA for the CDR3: TGCGCCAGCAGCTTGGCCGGACAGGGCTACACCTTC.

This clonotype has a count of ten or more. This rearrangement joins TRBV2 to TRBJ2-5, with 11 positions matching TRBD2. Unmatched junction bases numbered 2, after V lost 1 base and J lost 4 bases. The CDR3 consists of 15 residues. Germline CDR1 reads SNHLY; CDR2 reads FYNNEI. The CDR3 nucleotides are TGTGCCAGCAGTGAAGTTACTAGCGGGAGAGAGACCCAGTACTTC. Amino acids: CASSEVTSGRETQYF.

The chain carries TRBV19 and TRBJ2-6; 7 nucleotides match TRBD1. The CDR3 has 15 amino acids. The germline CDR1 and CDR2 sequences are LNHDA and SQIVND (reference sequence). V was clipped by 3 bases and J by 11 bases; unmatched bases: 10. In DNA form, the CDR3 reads TGTGCCAGTAGTATCGCGACAGGGTGGACCTACGTCCTGACTTTC. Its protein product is CASSIATGWTYVLTF.

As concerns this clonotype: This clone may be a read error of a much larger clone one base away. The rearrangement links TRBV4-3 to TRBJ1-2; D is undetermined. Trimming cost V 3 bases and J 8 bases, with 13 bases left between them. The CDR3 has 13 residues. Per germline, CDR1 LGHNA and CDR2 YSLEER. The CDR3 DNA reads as TGCGCCAGCAGCCAGGACTTGGTAGAGGGCTACACCTTC. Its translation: CASSQDLVEGYTF.

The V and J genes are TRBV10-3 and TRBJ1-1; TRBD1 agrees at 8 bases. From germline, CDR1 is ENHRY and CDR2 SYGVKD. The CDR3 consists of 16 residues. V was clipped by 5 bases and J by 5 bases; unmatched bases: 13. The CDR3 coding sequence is TGTGCCATCAGTTCTGACAGGGGAGGGGAAGGGACTGAAGCTTTCTTT. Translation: CAISSDRGGEGTEAFF.

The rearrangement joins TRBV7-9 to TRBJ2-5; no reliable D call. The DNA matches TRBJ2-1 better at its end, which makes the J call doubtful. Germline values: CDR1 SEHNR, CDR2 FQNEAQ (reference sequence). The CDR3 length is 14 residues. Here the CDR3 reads CASSSGPSPDEQFF. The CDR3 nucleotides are TGTGCCAGCAGCTCGGGCCCCTCCCCCGATGAGCAGTTCTTC.

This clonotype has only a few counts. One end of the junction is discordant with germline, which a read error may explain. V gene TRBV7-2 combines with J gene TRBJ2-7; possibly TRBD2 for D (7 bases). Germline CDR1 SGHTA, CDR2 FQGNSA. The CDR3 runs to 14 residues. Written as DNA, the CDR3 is TGTGCCAGCAGCTTAGAGGGGGGGGCCTACGAGCAGTGCTTC. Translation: CASSLEGGAYEQCF. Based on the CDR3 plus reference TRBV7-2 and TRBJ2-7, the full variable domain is GAGVSQSPSNKVTEKGKDVELRCDPISGHTALYWYRQSLGQGLEFLIYFQGNSAPDKSGLPSDRFSAERTGGSVSTLTIQRTQQEDSAVYLCASSLEGGAYEQCFGPGTRLTVT.

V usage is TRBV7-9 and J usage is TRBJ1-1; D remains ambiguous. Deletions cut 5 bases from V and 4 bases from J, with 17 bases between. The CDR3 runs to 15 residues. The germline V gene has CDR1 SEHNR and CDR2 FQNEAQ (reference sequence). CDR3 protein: CASSPSEDAGTEAFF. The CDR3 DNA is TGTGCCAGCAGCCCTTCGGAGGATGCCGGCACTGAAGCTTTCTTT.

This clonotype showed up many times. The chain's CDR3 is CATQPPGDSNQPQHF. CDR3 sequence (DNA): TGTGCCACACAACCTCCCGGGGATAGCAATCAGCCCCAGCATTTT. This sequence joins TRBV24-1 and TRBJ1-5; no clear D gene. The CDR3 length is 15 residues. Germline V gene lookup returns CDR1 KGHDR and CDR2 SFDVKD. Trimming took off 10 bases at V and 0 bases at J, with 15 bases between the two ends.

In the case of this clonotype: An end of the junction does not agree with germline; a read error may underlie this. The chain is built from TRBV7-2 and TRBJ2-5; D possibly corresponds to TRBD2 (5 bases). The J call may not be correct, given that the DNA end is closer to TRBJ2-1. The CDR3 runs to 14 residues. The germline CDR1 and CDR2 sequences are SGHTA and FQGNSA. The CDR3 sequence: CASSQVFRRNEQFF. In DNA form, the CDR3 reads TGCGCCAGCAGCCAAGTTTTCAGGAGGAATGAGCAGTTCTTC.

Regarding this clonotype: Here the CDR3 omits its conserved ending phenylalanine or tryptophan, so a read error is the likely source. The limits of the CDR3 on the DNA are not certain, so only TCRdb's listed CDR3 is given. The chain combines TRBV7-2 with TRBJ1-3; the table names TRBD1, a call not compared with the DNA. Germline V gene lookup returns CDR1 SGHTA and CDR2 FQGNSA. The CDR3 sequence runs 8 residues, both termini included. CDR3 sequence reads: CASSLAGD.